Listed below are T cell receptor beta chains from one sample, sequenced in a study of shared T cell receptors in the human thymus. The protocol was immunoSEQ multiplex PCR, while the TCRdb copy is restricted to in-frame clones and leaves out a portion. The data show approximately 580,000 clones, more than 75% seen once. These data were likewise used in another study, on human thymus T cells.

Sequenced: thymocytes. The source is a boy under three years old with a congenital heart defect. CDR3s include the opening cysteine and the closing phenylalanine or tryptophan. A D gene is named only where the DNA matches it firmly. Part of the rows lack a size; the others show once, few, many or a class for expanded clones.

TRBJ2-2 TRBV30 TRBD2 - TGTGCCTGGAACTATCCGAGGCGGGAGGGGATCACCGGGGAGCTGTTTTTT CAWNYPRREGITGELFF
TRBJ2-3 TRBV10-2 TRBD2 - TGCGCCAGCAGTGAGTCGAGTAGGCGGGAGTGCGATACGCAGTATTTT CASSESSRRECDTQYF
TRBJ1-1 TRBV25-1 TRBD1 - TGTGCCAGCAGTATGTACAGGGGGGAAAAGAGGAACACTGAAGCTTTCTTT CASSMYRGEKRNTEAFF
TRBJ1-5 TRBV28 - - TGTGCCAGCAGTCCCACTTACGATCAGCCCCAGCATTTT CASSPTYDQPQHF
TRBJ1-5 TRBV11-2 - - TGTGCCAGCAGCTCACAGGGAGACGGCAAGCCCCAGCATTTT CASSSQGDGKPQHF
TRBJ2-7 TRBV7-6 TRBD1 once TGTGCCAGCAGCCCCCGGGACAGCTGGGGCGAGCAGTACTTC CASSPRDSWGEQYF
TRBJ1-2 TRBV7-9 - - TGTGCCAGCAGCGTAGTTTTGCGGACAGAGGGCTACACCTTC CASSVVLRTEGYTF
TRBJ1-4 TRBV10-3 - few TGTGCCATCAGTGAAAGGGACGGGAGAAACGGGCTGTTTTTT CAISERDGRNGLFF
TRBJ1-1 TRBV4-1 - few TGCGCCAGCAGCCAAGATGGGGCACCAGGTCCCTGGAGCTTGGGCACTGAAGCTTTCTTT CASSQDGAPGPWSLGTEAFF
TRBJ1-4 TRBV19 TRBD1 - TGTGCCAGTACCCAGGACAGGGCTAATGCAACTAATGAAAAACTGTTTTTT CASTQDRANATNEKLFF
TRBJ1-3 TRBV11-2 - - TGTGCCAGCAGCTTAGGAGCGGTTGATAGTTCTGGAAACACCATATATTTT CASSLGAVDSSGNTIYF
TRBJ2-2 TRBV30 TRBD2 - TGTGCCTGGAGTGTACAACGGCGGGAGGAGGGCCGGGAGCTGTTTTTT CAWSVQRREEGRELFF
TRBJ2-5 TRBV11-2 - - TGTGCCAGCAGCTTCGAGGAGACCCAGTACTTC CASSFEETQYF
TRBJ2-7 TRBV25-1 TRBD1 - TGTGCCAGCAGTGCGGGACAGGGAAACGAGCAGTACTTC CASSAGQGNEQYF
TRBJ2-5 TRBV7-9 TRBD2 once TGTGCCAGCAGCTCTCCTGTTAGCGGGCTGATGGGGGAGACCCAGTACTTC CASSSPVSGLMGETQYF
TRBJ2-3 TRBV6-1 - - TGTGCCAGCCGGATTGGCGGCGGGCCTACAGATACGCAGTATTTT CASRIGGGPTDTQYF
TRBJ2-3 TRBV7-2 TRBD2 few TGTGCCAGCAGCTATAGACTAGCGGGAGGGCCTTTTACAGATACGCAGTATTTT CASSYRLAGGPFTDTQYF
TRBJ2-7 TRBV7-3 TRBD2 - TGTGCCAGCAGCCTTTTTCCCCCTACTAGCGGGGCCTACGAGCAGTACTTC CASSLFPPTSGAYEQYF
TRBJ2-7 TRBV5-5 TRBD1 once TGTGCCAGCAGCTTAGGGTGGACAGGGGTGGAGAAGGAGCAGTACTTC CASSLGWTGVEKEQYF